A single sample gave rise to the 28 T cell receptor beta chains below, sequenced in a study of blood T cells in healthy people across ages. Combining a sample-barcoded 5' primer with a J-beta primer mix, a second PCR ran for roughly 7 to 12 cycles. Each CDR3 protein is one row after TCRdb ran MiXCR on the 5' RACE reads. The sample shows almost 1 million distinct CDR3 sequences, about 53% of them seen only once. Source material: blood. The receptors shown here come from a woman in her fifties or sixties in good health.

The chain uses TRBV7-9 and TRBJ1-6; 9 bases align to TRBD1. This CDR3 is 17 amino acids long. V shed 0 bases, J shed 10 bases, and the junction held 10 bases outside the gene matches. Germline assignment: CDR1 SEHNR and CDR2 FQNEAQ (reference sequence). The CDR3 loop reads CASSLASGTGTWSPLHF. The CDR3 nucleotides read TGTGCCAGCAGCTTAGCTTCCGGGACAGGGACTTGGTCACCCCTCCACTTT.

J is TRBJ2-4 and V is TRBV28, with 9 bases aligning to TRBD1. The J call may be in error: the DNA end matches TRBJ2-7 better. CDR3 size: 14 residues. The germline V gene encodes CDR1 MDHEN and CDR2 SYDVKM. CDR3 amino acids: CASSLGGTGREQYF. CDR3 DNA: TGTGCCAGCAGTTTAGGGGGGACAGGGCGCGAGCAGTACTTC.

This clonotype was recorded a few times. The V call is TRBV29-1, the J call TRBJ2-7; D may match TRBD1 or TRBD2 (5 bases each). This CDR3 is 14 amino acids long. Trimming removed 6 bases from V and 4 bases from J, with 19 bases in between. Per germline, CDR1 SQVTM and CDR2 ANQGSEA. The CDR3 bases are TGCAGCGTCGGACCAGCCGGGGCCGGGTACGAGCAGTACTTC. Translating gives CSVGPAGAGYEQYF.

The chain employs TRBV20-1 and TRBJ2-7; 11 bases are a match to TRBD1. The CDR3 is made up of 14 amino acids. The germline V gene has CDR1 DFQATT and CDR2 SNEGSKA (reference sequence). J lost 5 bases, V lost 6 bases, and 9 bases had no gene match. The CDR3 protein is CSAASGQGANEQYF. The CDR3 bases are TGCAGTGCCGCGTCAGGACAGGGGGCGAACGAGCAGTACTTC.

The genes are TRBV27 and TRBJ2-5, with 9 bases matching TRBD1. The end of the DNA aligns better with TRBJ2-7, so the J call may be wrong. The germline V gene has CDR1 MNHEY and CDR2 SMNVEV (reference sequence). This CDR3 is built from 15 residues. Written as DNA, the CDR3 is TGTGCCAGCAGTCCCGGGACAGGGAAGCACTACGAGCAGTACTTC. Its protein product is CASSPGTGKHYEQYF.

The chain has TRBV7-9 and TRBJ1-1; D ambiguous. Trimming shortened V by 6 bases and J by 4 bases, and 9 bases separated the two germline ends. The CDR3 covers 12 residues. CDR1 is SEHNR, CDR2 FQNEAQ, per germline (reference sequence). CDR3 sequence: CASSSMVTEAFF. The CDR3 coding sequence is TGTGCCAGCAGTTCAATGGTCACTGAAGCTTTCTTT.

The chain recombines TRBV6-5 with TRBJ2-1; 7 bases agree with TRBD2. The CDR3 runs 12 residues. J gave up 7 bases and V 7 bases, and 4 bases lay outside the gene matches. Germline V gene sequence: CDR1 MNHEY, CDR2 SVGAGI. The CDR3 coding sequence is TGTGCCAGCAAAATCGGGGGGAATGAGCAGTTCTTC. Translating gives CASKIGGNEQFF.

The genes are TRBV28 and TRBJ1-1; 9 positions match TRBD1. This CDR3 is built from 13 residues. The trim removed 6 bases at V and 3 bases at J, leaving 2 bases unmatched. Germline V lookup: CDR1 MDHEN, CDR2 SYDVKM. CDR3 residues: CASRGTGHTEAFF. The CDR3 DNA is TGTGCCAGCAGAGGGACAGGGCACACTGAAGCTTTCTTT.

This clonotype occurred a few times. The J gene is TRBJ2-5, the V gene TRBV7-2, with 7 bases matching TRBD2. The V and J ends lost 3 bases and 5 bases, in that order; junction bases with no gene match: 6. In germline, CDR1 is SGHTA, CDR2 FQGNSA. The CDR3 runs to 14 residues. As DNA, the CDR3 is TGTGCCAGCAGCTTCGGACTAGTAGGGGAGACCCAGTACTTC. It is translated as CASSFGLVGETQYF. Drawing the rest from reference TRBV7-2 and TRBJ2-5, the complete variable domain is GAGVSQSPSNKVTEKGKDVELRCDPISGHTALYWYRQSLGQGLEFLIYFQGNSAPDKSGLPSDRFSAERTGGSVSTLTIQRTQQEDSAVYLCASSFGLVGETQYFGPGTRLLVL.

This sequence joins TRBV29-1 and TRBJ1-5; D is possibly TRBD1 (5 bases). The CDR3 contains 14 residues. V was pared by 6 bases and J by 0 bases, with 12 bases between. The V gene's germline CDR1 is SQVTM and CDR2 ANQGSEA. CDR3 amino acids: CSVGERNSNQPQHF. The CDR3 region has the DNA TGCAGCGTGGGGGAGAGAAATAGCAATCAGCCCCAGCATTTT.

In the case of this clonotype: Compared with germline, one end of the junction differs, possibly owing to a read error. The rearrangement uses TRBV7-9 and TRBJ2-4, with TRBD1 matching over 9 bases. The DNA end lines up better with TRBJ2-7; the J call may be wrong. The CDR3 totals 14 residues. Germline CDR1 and CDR2: SEHNR and FQNEAQ (reference sequence). CDR3 region: CTSSLGTGPREQYF. DNA of the CDR3: TGTACCAGCAGCTTAGGGACAGGGCCTCGCGAGCAGTACTTC.

As to this clonotype: A read error may produce the germline difference seen at one junction end. This rearrangement joins TRBV2 to TRBJ1-6; a possible D gene is TRBD1 (6 bases). The CDR3 is made up of 13 amino acids. The V gene's germline CDR1 is SNHLY and CDR2 FYNNEI. The CDR3 sequence is CASTLDSHSALHF. The CDR3 nucleotides are TGTGCCAGCACTTTGGACAGTCATTCAGCCCTCCACTTT.

The chain employs TRBV28 and TRBJ1-2; perhaps TRBD1 as D (5 bases). The length of the CDR3 is 15 residues. The germline CDR1 and CDR2 sequences are MDHEN and SYDVKM. The V and J ends lost 3 bases and 4 bases respectively, with 15 bases between them. Written as DNA, the CDR3 is TGTGCCAGCAGTTTTGGGGCCCGATCCATCTATGGCTACACCTTC. It yields the protein CASSFGARSIYGYTF.

This clonotype has just a few counts. The V gene is TRBV18, the J gene TRBJ2-3; tentatively, D is TRBD1 (7 bases). Looked up from germline, CDR1 is KGHSH and CDR2 is LQKENI. V gave up 3 bases and J gave up 8 bases, with 15 bases separating them. There are 14 residues in the CDR3. The CDR3 nucleotides are TGTGCCAGCTCACCTGAGACAGGGAGGACTACGCAGTATTTT. Its protein product is CASSPETGRTTQYF.

The table lists this clonotype with a few counts. The chain combines TRBV28 with TRBJ2-5; TRBD1 matches 10 bases. The germline CDR1 and CDR2 sequences are MDHEN and SYDVKM. V was pared by 10 bases and J by 2 bases, with 19 bases of the junction left unmatched. CDR3 length: 18 amino acids. For the CDR3, the DNA is TGTGCCATCTCGCCGGGAGGGCTCGGGACAGGGGATCAAGAGACCCAGTACTTC. This encodes CAISPGGLGTGDQETQYF.

This sequence joins TRBV30 and TRBJ2-4, with 7 bases that match TRBD1. The closer fit of TRBJ2-7 to the DNA end suggests the J call may be wrong. Per the germline V gene, CDR1 is GTSNPN and CDR2 is SVGIG (reference sequence). The CDR3 is 12 residues long. The CDR3 coding sequence is TGTGCCTGGAGTGAACAGGGGAACGAGCAGTACTTC. Amino acids: CAWSEQGNEQYF.

The rearrangement joins TRBV24-1 to TRBJ2-3; D uncertain. CDR3 length equals 12 residues. Trimming removed 9 bases at V and 2 bases at J, with 8 bases between. CDR1 KGHDR and CDR2 SFDVKD come from the germline V gene. The CDR3 coding sequence is TGTGCCACCGGTGGAAACACAGATACGCAGTATTTT. Its protein is CATGGNTDTQYF.

The CDR3 loop is CASSARPLYEQYF. In DNA form, the CDR3 reads TGTGCCAGCAGCGCCCGACCGCTCTACGAGCAGTACTTC. The chain couples TRBV28 to TRBJ2-7; D is uncertain. The CDR3 sequence is 13 residues long. V was cut by 6 bases and J by 3 bases, with 12 bases left in between. Per the germline V gene, CDR1 is MDHEN and CDR2 is SYDVKM.

CDR3 coding DNA: TGCAGTGCTAGACCCGGGGGGAAAGACGAGCAGTACTTC. Protein product: CSARPGGKDEQYF. V gene TRBV20-1 combines with J gene TRBJ2-7; 7 positions match TRBD2. The germline V gene encodes CDR1 DFQATT and CDR2 SNEGSKA (reference sequence). The CDR3 is 13 amino acids. V trimming: 2 bases; J trimming: 5 bases; junction bases outside the gene matches: 6.

This clonotype came up a few times. The chain links TRBV27 to TRBJ2-1, with 7 bases aligning to TRBD2. V lost 3 bases and J lost 0; bases outside the gene matches: 2. CDR1 MNHEY and CDR2 SMNVEV come from the germline V gene (reference sequence). The CDR3 runs 15 residues. DNA for the CDR3: TGTGCCAGCAGTTTCCGCGGGAGCTCCTACAATGAGCAGTTCTTC. Encoded protein: CASSFRGSSYNEQFF.

The chain combines TRBV12-3 or TRBV12-4 with TRBJ2-5; 8 bases map to TRBD2. The V segment lost 2 bases and the J segment 11 bases; nucleotides outside the gene matches: 10. This CDR3 is 14 amino acids long. CDR3 sequence reads: CASSLRPRGDEQYF. The DNA of the CDR3 is TGTGCCAGCAGTTTAAGGCCGCGGGGGGATGAGCAGTACTTC.

V usage is TRBV12-3 or TRBV12-4 and J usage is TRBJ2-7; D is possibly TRBD1 or TRBD2 (5 bases each). Trimming took 6 bases from V and 7 from J, leaving 16 bases between them. The CDR3 is 13 amino acids. CDR3 bases: TGTGCCAGCAGCAGGGAGAGACCAGATGAGCAGTACTTC. This translates into CASSRERPDEQYF.

This chain uses TRBV15 with TRBJ2-4, with D possibly TRBD1 on 6 matching bases. Gene TRBJ2-7 matches the end of the DNA better, so the J call may be wrong. The CDR3 has 17 residues. Germline assignment: CDR1 LNHNV and CDR2 YYDKDF (reference sequence). This chain's CDR3 is CATSRAYRAGESYEQYF. In nucleotides, the CDR3 is TGTGCCACCAGCAGAGCTTACAGGGCAGGTGAATCCTACGAGCAGTACTTC.

The chain links TRBV12-3 or TRBV12-4 to TRBJ1-1; D remains unclear. The V end was cut by 6 bases, the J end by 1 base, with 12 bases between. The CDR3 contains 14 residues. This CDR3 is CASSPTLPNTEAFF. CDR3 DNA sequence: TGTGCCAGCAGCCCGACACTACCGAACACTGAAGCTTTCTTT.

The chain is built from TRBV4-3 and TRBJ1-1; TRBD1 might be the D (6 bases). CDR3 length equals 16 residues. The ends were cut back, 0 bases at V and 5 bases at J, with 16 bases in the middle. Germline V gene sequence: CDR1 LGHNA, CDR2 YSLEER. CDR3 sequence reads: CASSQDLTGGGTEAFF. DNA for the CDR3: TGCGCCAGCAGCCAAGATCTCACGGGGGGCGGGACTGAAGCTTTCTTT.

The chain is built from TRBV15 and TRBJ1-5; no clear D gene. The CDR3 extends over 16 amino acids. The V gene's germline CDR1 is LNHNV and CDR2 YYDKDF (reference sequence). V lost 0 bases and J 3 bases, leaving 12 bases between the germline ends. The CDR3 nucleotides are TGTGCCACCAGCAGAGACCGCCGACACTACAATCAGCCCCAGCATTTT. Residues: CATSRDRRHYNQPQHF. The full variable domain, rest sourced from reference TRBV15 and TRBJ1-5, is DAMVIQNPRYQVTQFGKPVTLSCSQTLNHNVMYWYQQKSSQAPKLLFHYYDKDFNNEADTPDNFQSRRPNTSFCFLDIRSPGLGDTAMYLCATSRDRRHYNQPQHFGDGTRLSIL.

This chain uses TRBV15 with TRBJ2-1; 14 bases are shared with TRBD2. The CDR3 length is 18 residues. In germline, CDR1 is LNHNV, CDR2 YYDKDF (reference sequence). V shed 0 bases and J 6 bases; nucleotides not matched to a gene: 7. CDR3 DNA: TGTGCCACCAGCAGAGAGACTAGCGGGAGGGCCTTAGGCAATGAGCAGTTCTTC. This codes for CATSRETSGRALGNEQFF.

This chain connects TRBV7-2 to TRBJ2-5; D is ambiguous. V gave up 7 bases and J gave up 2 bases, with 5 bases separating them. This CDR3 has 11 residues. Germline V gene data show CDR1 as SGHTA and CDR2 as FQGNSA. This CDR3 reads CASTSQETQYF. CDR3 DNA: TGTGCCAGCACCTCGCAAGAGACCCAGTACTTC. Drawing the rest from reference TRBV7-2 and TRBJ2-5, the complete variable domain is GAGVSQSPSNKVTEKGKDVELRCDPISGHTALYWYRQSLGQGLEFLIYFQGNSAPDKSGLPSDRFSAERTGGSVSTLTIQRTQQEDSAVYLCASTSQETQYFGPGTRLLVL.